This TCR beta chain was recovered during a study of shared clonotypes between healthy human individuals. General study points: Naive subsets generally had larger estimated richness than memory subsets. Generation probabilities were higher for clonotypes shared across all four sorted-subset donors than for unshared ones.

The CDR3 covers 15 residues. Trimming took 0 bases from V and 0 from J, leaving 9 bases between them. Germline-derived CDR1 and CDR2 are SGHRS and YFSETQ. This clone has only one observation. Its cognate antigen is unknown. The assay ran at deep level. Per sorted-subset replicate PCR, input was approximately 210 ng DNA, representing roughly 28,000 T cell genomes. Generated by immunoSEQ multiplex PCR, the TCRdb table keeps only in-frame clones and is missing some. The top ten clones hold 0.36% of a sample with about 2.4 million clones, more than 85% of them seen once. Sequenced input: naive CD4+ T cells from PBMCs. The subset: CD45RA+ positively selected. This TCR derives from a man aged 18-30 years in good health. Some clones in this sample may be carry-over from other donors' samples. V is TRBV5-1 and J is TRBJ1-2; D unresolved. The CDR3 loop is CASSLAGAPNYGYTF. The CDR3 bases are TGCGCCAGCAGCTTGGCCGGCGCCCCTAACTATGGCTACACCTTC.